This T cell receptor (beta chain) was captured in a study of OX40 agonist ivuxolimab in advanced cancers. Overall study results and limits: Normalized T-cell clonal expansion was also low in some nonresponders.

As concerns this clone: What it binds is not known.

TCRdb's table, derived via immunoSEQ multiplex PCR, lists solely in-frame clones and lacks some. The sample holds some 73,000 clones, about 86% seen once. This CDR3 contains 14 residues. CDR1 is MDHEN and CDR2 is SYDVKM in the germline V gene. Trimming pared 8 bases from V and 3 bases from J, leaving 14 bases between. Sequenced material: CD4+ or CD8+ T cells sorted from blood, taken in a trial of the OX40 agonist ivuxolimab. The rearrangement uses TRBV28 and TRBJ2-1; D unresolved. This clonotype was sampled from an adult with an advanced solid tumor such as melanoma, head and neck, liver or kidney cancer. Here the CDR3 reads CASFPGPLYNEQFF. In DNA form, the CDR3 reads TGTGCCAGCTTCCCAGGACCTCTCTACAATGAGCAGTTCTTC.